The next 14 T cell receptor beta chains were all read from a single sample in a study of shared clonotypes between healthy human individuals. Here immunoSEQ multiplex PCR was the method, and the copy in TCRdb shows in-frame clones only, minus some. The sample has roughly 850,000 clones, around 96% seen once. The naive CD8 subset, CD45RO-negative cells positively selected for CCR7, excluded terminally differentiated effector memory CD45RA+ cells. The sample taken for sequencing was naive CD8+ T cells sorted from blood. These receptors were taken from a young man in good health.

For this clone: One end of the junction is discordant with germline, which a read error may explain. The V and J genes are TRBV27 and TRBJ2-4; D remains ambiguous. This CDR3 spans 15 amino acids. Germline values: CDR1 MNHEY, CDR2 SMNVEV (reference sequence). The DNA for the CDR3 is TGTGCCGGCAGTACCCTCCTGGGGGCCAAAAACATTCAGTACTTC. Its translation: CAGSTLLGAKNIQYF.

This chain links TRBV7-9 with TRBJ1-5; TRBD1 matches at 8 bases. Germline V gene sequence: CDR1 SEHNR, CDR2 FQNEAQ (reference sequence). This CDR3 has 15 amino acids. With V trimmed by 3 bases and J by 4 bases, 5 bases remained unmatched. CDR3 DNA sequence: TGTGCCAGCAGCTTGGACAGGGAAGGGAATCAGCCCCAGCATTTT. Translation: CASSLDREGNQPQHF.

This clone appeared a few times. The same CDR3 arises from other DNA sequences in this sample as well. In nucleotides, the CDR3 is TGTGCCAGCAGTCTGGGGGCGGGAGGCCTCTCCTACGAGCAGTACTTC. It codes for CASSLGAGGLSYEQYF. The chain uses TRBV27 and TRBJ2-7, with 8 bases fitting TRBD2. Germline V gives CDR1 MNHEY, CDR2 SMNVEV (reference sequence). CDR3 length equals 16 residues. J was trimmed by 0 bases and V by 5 bases; bases with no gene match: 9.

V and J are TRBV19 and TRBJ2-1, with D unclear. Trimming pared 9 bases from V and 0 bases from J, leaving 12 bases between. This CDR3 comprises 14 residues. Germline V lookup: CDR1 LNHDA, CDR2 SQIVND (reference sequence). The CDR3, as DNA: TGTGCCAGCTCAACGGGTGACTCCTACAATGAGCAGTTCTTC. Translating it yields CASSTGDSYNEQFF.

The chain has TRBV6-4 and TRBJ2-2; D ambiguous. The germline V and J ends were trimmed by 6 bases and 0 bases, with 23 bases remaining between them. CDR1 is MRHNA, CDR2 SNTAGT, per germline. The CDR3 runs to 19 residues. CDR3 region: CASRASMFGDSPNTGELFF. CDR3 sequence (DNA): TGTGCCAGCAGGGCGTCTATGTTCGGCGACTCTCCGAACACCGGGGAGCTGTTTTTT.

V usage is TRBV30 and J usage is TRBJ2-2; D is possibly TRBD1 (5 bases). Germline CDR1 GTSNPN, CDR2 SVGIG (reference sequence). CDR3 length: 13 amino acids. V was cut by 5 bases and J by 2 bases, with 9 bases left in between. CDR3 in amino acids: CAWGQGNTGELFF. CDR3 sequence (DNA): TGTGCCTGGGGCCAGGGAAACACCGGGGAGCTGTTTTTT.

The chain carries TRBV7-9 and TRBJ2-1, with a tentative D call TRBD1 (5 bases). Trimming pared 7 bases from V and 8 bases from J, leaving 18 bases between. The germline gives CDR1 SEHNR, CDR2 FQNEAQ (reference sequence). This CDR3 has 14 amino acids. The CDR3 loop is CASTQGISIHEQFF. The CDR3 DNA follows: TGTGCCAGCACCCAGGGTATATCGATCCATGAGCAGTTCTTC. Together with reference TRBV7-9 and TRBJ2-1, the CDR3 gives the full variable domain: DTGVSQNPRHKITKRGQNVTFRCDPISEHNRLYWYRQTLGQGPEFLTYFQNEAQLEKSRLLSDRFSAERPKGSFSTLEIQRTEQGDSAMYLCASTQGISIHEQFFGPGTRLTVL.

This chain uses TRBV5-5 with TRBJ2-1; 8 bases align to TRBD1. The CDR3 consists of 14 residues. CDR1 is SGHKS and CDR2 is YYEKEE in the germline V gene (reference sequence). The ends lost 3 bases at V and 7 bases at J; junction bases unmatched: 6. The CDR3 loop reads CASSSGQGGNEQFF. The CDR3 DNA follows: TGTGCCAGCAGCTCCGGACAGGGTGGGAATGAGCAGTTCTTC.

The rearrangement links TRBV28 to TRBJ2-1, with 7 bases identical to TRBD2. The CDR3 runs to 14 residues. The germline V gene encodes CDR1 MDHEN and CDR2 SYDVKM. V lost 8 bases, J lost 4 bases, and 8 bases stayed unmatched. The CDR3 bases are TGTGCCAGCCAGTCGCCTAGCGGTTACAATGAGCAGTTCTTC. Translated: CASQSPSGYNEQFF.

The V call is TRBV29-1, the J call TRBJ1-3, with D unresolved. The CDR3 totals 16 residues. Trimming shortened V by 1 base and J by 1 base, and 14 bases separated the two germline ends. Germline-derived CDR1 and CDR2 are SQVTM and ANQGSEA. CDR3 sequence: CSVEGPLGRSGNTIYF. The CDR3 coding sequence is TGCAGCGTTGAAGGTCCCCTGGGCAGGTCTGGAAACACCATATATTTT.

V usage is TRBV2 and J usage is TRBJ2-7; 10 nucleotides align to TRBD2. The germline V gene has CDR1 SNHLY and CDR2 FYNNEI. This CDR3 has 15 amino acids. V lost 7 bases to trimming and J lost 6 bases; unmatched junction nucleotides: 12. The CDR3: CASTAGLAGVTEQYF. The CDR3 coding sequence is TGTGCCAGCACGGCCGGGCTAGCGGGAGTAACCGAGCAGTACTTC.

This clone showed up just once. In DNA form, the CDR3 reads TGTGCCAGCAGCTCAACGGGACAGTTGGCCGGCTTTCCCTCCTACGAGCAGTACTTC. Protein product: CASSSTGQLAGFPSYEQYF. The chain carries TRBV13 and TRBJ2-7, with 7 bases that match TRBD1. This CDR3 has 19 residues. Germline CDR1 PRHDT, CDR2 FYEKMQ (reference sequence). V lost 4 bases and J lost 0; bases outside the gene matches: 18.

The V gene is TRBV7-8, the J gene TRBJ1-3; unclear D gene. CDR1 is SGHVS, CDR2 FQNEAQ, per germline. V lost 1 base to trimming and J lost 6 bases, with 4 bases between them. CDR3 length: 12 residues. This CDR3 is CASSLGVNTIYF. Written as DNA, the CDR3 is TGTGCCAGCAGCTTAGGTGTAAACACCATATATTTT.

The chain joins TRBV4-2 to TRBJ2-3; the match to TRBD2 covers 7 bases. Germline assignment: CDR1 LGHNA and CDR2 YNFKEQ. V was clipped by 1 base and J by 2 bases; unmatched bases: 12. The CDR3 extends over 18 amino acids. CDR3 bases: TGTGCCAGCAGCCAAGTTTATTGGCTAGCGGTAAACACAGATACGCAGTATTTT. Amino acids: CASSQVYWLAVNTDTQYF.